The 23 T cell receptor beta chains below all came from one sample that was sequenced in a study of regulatory T cells in long-lasting Graves disease. Assembly of TCR beta libraries relied on iRepertoire HTBI primers together with Arm-PCR of CDR3 regions. TCRdb used MiXCR to reprocess the multiplex PCR reads, holding one entry per CDR3 protein. The sample shows some 280,000 distinct CDR3 sequences, around 21% of them seen only once. Time point meaning: persistent/refractory GD, antithyroid drugs over 5 years with positive TRAb. Preparation of the TCR library used RNA extracted from PBMCs. Sequencing used peripheral blood mononuclear cells (PBMCs), obtained when the disease was refractory, from a patient treated with antithyroid drugs. The receptors stem from a female donor with Graves disease.

In its sample, this clonotype was seen many times. The chain uses TRBV27 and TRBJ2-5; 14 bases map to TRBD2. Germline V gene data show CDR1 as MNHEY and CDR2 as SMNVEV (reference sequence). The CDR3 has 15 residues. The junction had 10 bases not matched to a gene; V was cut back by 11 bases and J by 5 bases. The CDR3 DNA follows: TGTGCCTATCGAGGGACTAGCGGGAGAAGGGAGACCCAGTACTTC. Its protein product is CAYRGTSGRRETQYF.

This clonotype was seen at least ten times. The chain uses TRBV28 and TRBJ2-7; TRBD1 agrees at 7 bases. The V segment lost 10 bases and the J segment 3 bases; nucleotides outside the gene matches: 6. From germline, CDR1 is MDHEN and CDR2 SYDVKM. CDR3 length: 12 amino acids. This CDR3 reads CATLGQLYEQYF. The DNA of the CDR3 is TGTGCCACCTTGGGACAGCTCTACGAGCAGTACTTC.

About this clonotype: This may be a read error, as it is one base from a much larger clone. The chain joins TRBV2 to TRBJ1-5; D is perhaps TRBD1 (6 bases). V gave up 7 bases and J gave up 6 bases, with 13 bases separating them. The CDR3 consists of 13 residues. Germline V gene lookup returns CDR1 SNHLY and CDR2 FYNNEI. The CDR3 spells CASNLQGGQPQHF. CDR3 bases: TGTGCCAGCAACCTACAGGGAGGTCAGCCCCAGCATTTT. Filled out from reference TRBV2 and TRBJ1-5, the complete variable domain reads EPEVTQTPSHQVTQMGQEVILRCVPISNHLYFYWYRQILGQKVEFLVSFYNNEISEKSEIFDDQFSVERPDGSNFTLKIRSTKLEDSAMYFCASNLQGGQPQHFGDGTRLSIL.

This clonotype was seen more than once but under ten times. The chain uses TRBV11-3 and TRBJ1-1; D might be TRBD1 (5 bases). The length of the CDR3 is 15 residues. Per the germline V gene, CDR1 is SGHNT and CDR2 is YENEEA. V was shortened by 4 bases and J by 4 bases, with 16 bases between the two germline ends. DNA of the CDR3: TGTGCCAGCAGCTCGAGTCAAACAGGCTCCACTGAAGCTTTCTTT. This gives the protein CASSSSQTGSTEAFF.

This clonotype was recorded at least ten times. The chain links TRBV6-1 to TRBJ1-1, with D hard to call. Trimming removed 7 bases at V and 4 bases at J, with 7 bases between. Germline V gene lookup returns CDR1 MNHNS and CDR2 SASEGT. The CDR3 is made up of 11 amino acids. In DNA, the CDR3 is TGTGCCAGCATATTCGGCACTGAAGCTTTCTTT. Protein: CASIFGTEAFF.

This clonotype came up many times. The chain joins TRBV12-3 or TRBV12-4 to TRBJ1-1; maybe TRBD1 (5 bases). The CDR3 is 15 amino acids. Trimming cost V 3 bases and J 3 bases, with 14 bases left between them. CDR3 loop: CASSFWGVPDTEAFF. CDR3 sequence (DNA): TGTGCCAGCAGTTTTTGGGGGGTCCCTGACACTGAAGCTTTCTTT.

The V and J genes are TRBV27 and TRBJ2-1; D uncertain. This CDR3 comprises 13 residues. V was cut by 6 bases and J by 4 bases, with 10 bases left in between. The germline CDR1 and CDR2 sequences are MNHEY and SMNVEV (reference sequence). The DNA for the CDR3 is TGTGCCAGCAGGGAGCTTCCGTACAATGAGCAGTTCTTC. Its translation: CASRELPYNEQFF.

As to this clonotype: Just one base apart from a much larger clone, this may be a read error. V gene TRBV11-2 combines with J gene TRBJ1-2; possible D gene TRBD1, 5 bases. Germline V CDR1 and CDR2: SGHAT, FQNNGV. This CDR3 has 15 residues. CDR3 loop: CASRDTDISLYGHTF. The CDR3, as DNA: TGTGCCAGCAGGGACACCGACATTTCCCTCTATGGCCACACCTTC. The full variable domain, with the rest looked up from reference TRBV11-2 and TRBJ1-2, is EAGVAQSPRYKIIEKRQSVAFWCNPISGHATLYWYQQILGQGPKLLIQFQNNGVVDDSQLPKDRFSAERLKGVDSTLKIQPAKLEDSAVYLCASRDTDISLYGHTFGSGTRLTVV.

This clonotype was counted ten times or more. The chain links TRBV20-1 to TRBJ2-5; 12 nucleotides match TRBD2. Trimming cost V 5 bases and J 5 bases; bases outside gene matches: 12. Germline V CDR1 and CDR2: DFQATT, SNEGSKA (reference sequence). This CDR3 comprises 16 residues. This CDR3 is CSAPEPSGRGRETQYF. The CDR3 nucleotides read TGCAGTGCTCCCGAACCTAGCGGGAGGGGTAGGGAGACCCAGTACTTC.

J is TRBJ2-2 and V is TRBV12-3 or TRBV12-4; no firm D call. The V end lost 6 bases, the J end lost 3 bases, and 17 bases lay between the germline ends. The CDR3 is made up of 16 amino acids. DNA of the CDR3: TGTGCCAGCAGCTTCCGGACGGCCCCCGACACCGGGGAGCTGTTTTTT. Protein: CASSFRTAPDTGELFF.

At least ten counts were recorded for this clonotype. The CDR3 spells CASRKINSGANVLTF. The CDR3 DNA is TGTGCCAGCAGGAAAATCAACTCTGGGGCCAACGTCCTGACTTTC. The J gene is TRBJ2-6, the V gene TRBV28; D ambiguous. From germline, CDR1 is MDHEN and CDR2 SYDVKM. The CDR3 spans 15 residues. V gave up 6 bases and J gave up 0 bases, with 9 bases separating them.

This clonotype has a count of ten or more. V gene TRBV30 combines with J gene TRBJ1-2; TRBD1 aligns across 8 bases. The V gene end was trimmed by 4 bases and the J gene end by 8 bases; junction bases not matched to a gene: 9. CDR1 GTSNPN and CDR2 SVGIG come from the germline V gene (reference sequence). This CDR3 spans 13 amino acids. CDR3: CAWISRGRQGYTF. The DNA of the CDR3 is TGTGCCTGGATAAGCAGGGGGCGGCAGGGCTACACCTTC.

This clonotype was counted many times. The gene calls are TRBV20-1 and TRBJ2-7; D is unclear. The V gene lost 5 bases and the J gene lost 4 bases, with 12 bases spanning the gap. The CDR3 is 12 amino acids. In germline, CDR1 is DFQATT, CDR2 SNEGSKA (reference sequence). The CDR3 coding sequence is TGCAGTGCTCGCGCCGAAAGTTACGAGCAGTACTTC. Encoded protein: CSARAESYEQYF.

This clonotype has at least ten counts. This chain connects TRBV28 to TRBJ2-7; tentatively, D is TRBD1 or TRBD2 (5 bases each). Germline CDR1 MDHEN, CDR2 SYDVKM. CDR3 length equals 15 residues. Trimming shortened V by 5 bases and J by 5 bases, and 19 bases separated the two germline ends. The CDR3 region has the DNA TGTGCCAGCAGTCAAGGGACCGGAGCTCTAGACGAGCAGTACTTC. It encodes CASSQGTGALDEQYF.

This clonotype has at least ten counts. The J gene is TRBJ2-2, the V gene TRBV11-2; tentative D call: TRBD1 (6 bases). Germline CDR1 reads SGHAT; CDR2 reads FQNNGV. Trimming took 5 bases from V and 5 from J, leaving 15 bases between them. CDR3 length equals 15 residues. The CDR3 region is CASSRETGSTGELFF. The CDR3 DNA follows: TGTGCCAGCAGCCGCGAGACAGGCTCAACCGGGGAGCTGTTTTTT. Variable domain in full (rest from reference TRBV11-2 and TRBJ2-2): EAGVAQSPRYKIIEKRQSVAFWCNPISGHATLYWYQQILGQGPKLLIQFQNNGVVDDSQLPKDRFSAERLKGVDSTLKIQPAKLEDSAVYLCASSRETGSTGELFFGEGSRLTVL.

Ten or more counts support this clonotype. This chain uses TRBV11-3 with TRBJ2-2; D ambiguous. CDR1 and CDR2 (germline): SGHNT, YENEEA. Trimming took 1 base from V and 1 from J, leaving 4 bases between them. The CDR3 is 14 residues long. CDR3 protein: CASSLGGNTGELFF. The CDR3 nucleotides are TGTGCCAGCAGCTTAGGGGGGAACACCGGGGAGCTGTTTTTT. Based on the CDR3 plus reference TRBV11-3 and TRBJ2-2, the full variable domain is EAGVVQSPRYKIIEKKQPVAFWCNPISGHNTLYWYLQNLGQGPELLIRYENEEAVDDSQLPKDRFSAERLKGVDSTLKIQPAELGDSAVYLCASSLGGNTGELFFGEGSRLTVL.

This clonotype appeared many times. The chain uses TRBV28 and TRBJ2-5; TRBD1 matches 8 bases. V shed 6 bases and J 4 bases; nucleotides not matched to a gene: 4. This CDR3 region has 13 residues. Germline V gene sequence: CDR1 MDHEN, CDR2 SYDVKM. CDR3 nucleotides: TGTGCCAGCAGGTGGACAGGGAGAGAGACCCAGTACTTC. Translating gives CASRWTGRETQYF.

This clonotype came up many times. The chain combines TRBV28 with TRBJ1-2, with TRBD1 identical over 8 bases. The CDR3 has 14 residues. Looked up from germline, CDR1 is MDHEN and CDR2 is SYDVKM. V lost 2 bases and J lost 6; bases outside the gene matches: 5. CDR3 protein: CASSLGGRGHGYTF. CDR3 coding DNA: TGTGCCAGCAGTTTAGGGGGCAGGGGGCATGGCTACACCTTC.

In this sample, this clonotype turned up many times. This sequence joins TRBV20-1 and TRBJ1-1; no clear D gene. The CDR3 is made up of 12 amino acids. Germline V gives CDR1 DFQATT, CDR2 SNEGSKA (reference sequence). V dropped 3 bases and J dropped 0 bases, with 5 bases sitting between them. The CDR3 region has the DNA TGCAGTGCTAGTCGGATGAACACTGAAGCTTTCTTT. Its translation: CSASRMNTEAFF.

This clonotype was picked up a small number of times. The genes are TRBV3-1 and TRBJ2-2; no reliable D call. Trimming stripped 6 bases from V and 6 bases from J, with 5 bases between. Germline CDR1 is LGHDT and CDR2 is YNNKEL (reference sequence). The CDR3 is 11 amino acids. The CDR3 DNA follows: TGTGCCAGCAGTCGTTCCGGGGAGCTGTTTTTT. Protein sequence: CASSRSGELFF.

Only a few counts were recorded for this clonotype. The CDR3 loop reads CASRVGWDSPQETQYF. CDR3 nucleotides: TGTGCCAGCAGAGTCGGGTGGGACAGCCCTCAAGAGACCCAGTACTTC. The V gene is TRBV27, the J gene TRBJ2-5; 7 nucleotides line up with TRBD1. In germline, CDR1 is MNHEY, CDR2 SMNVEV (reference sequence). V shed 6 bases, J shed 2 bases, and the junction held 12 bases outside the gene matches. The CDR3 spans 16 residues.

On this clonotype: This may stem from a read error, because a much larger clone lies one nucleotide away. The J gene is TRBJ2-7, the V gene TRBV2, with TRBD1 identical over 11 bases. This CDR3 is built from 15 residues. V lost 6 bases to trimming and J lost 2 bases; unmatched junction nucleotides: 6. The V gene's germline CDR1 is SNHLY and CDR2 FYNNEI. CDR3 loop: CASRGGQGGPYEQYF. As DNA, the CDR3 is TGTGCCAGCAGGGGGGGACAGGGGGGTCCCTACGAGCAGTACTTC.

CDR3 bases: TGTGCCAGCAGCCAAGATATGAGACCCTACGAGCAGTACTTC. Translation gives CASSQDMRPYEQYF. This sequence joins TRBV3-1 and TRBJ2-7; no clear D gene. The CDR3 consists of 14 residues. Trimming shortened V by 0 bases and J by 2 bases, and 8 bases separated the two germline ends. Germline lookup yields CDR1 LGHDT and CDR2 YNNKEL (reference sequence).